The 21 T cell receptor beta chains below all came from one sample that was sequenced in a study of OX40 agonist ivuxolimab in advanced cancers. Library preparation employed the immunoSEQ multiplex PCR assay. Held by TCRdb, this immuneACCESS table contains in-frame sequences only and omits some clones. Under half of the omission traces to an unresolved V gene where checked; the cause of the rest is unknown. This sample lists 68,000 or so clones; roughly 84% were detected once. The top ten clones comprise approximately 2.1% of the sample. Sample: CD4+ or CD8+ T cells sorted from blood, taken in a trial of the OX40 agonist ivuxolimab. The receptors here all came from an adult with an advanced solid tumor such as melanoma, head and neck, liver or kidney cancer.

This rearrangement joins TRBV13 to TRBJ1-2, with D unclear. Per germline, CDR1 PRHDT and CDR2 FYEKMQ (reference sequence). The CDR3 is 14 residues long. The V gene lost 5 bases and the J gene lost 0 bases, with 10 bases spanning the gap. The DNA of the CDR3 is TGTGCCAGCAGCCCATCGAGTACTAACTATGGCTACACCTTC. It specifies CASSPSSTNYGYTF.

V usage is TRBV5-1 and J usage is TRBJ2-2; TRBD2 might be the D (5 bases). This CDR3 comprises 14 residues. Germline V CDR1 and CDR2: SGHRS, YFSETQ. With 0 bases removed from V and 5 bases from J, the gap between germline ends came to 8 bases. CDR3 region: CASSLGGKTGELFF. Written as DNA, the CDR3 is TGCGCCAGCAGCTTGGGAGGGAAAACCGGGGAGCTGTTTTTT.

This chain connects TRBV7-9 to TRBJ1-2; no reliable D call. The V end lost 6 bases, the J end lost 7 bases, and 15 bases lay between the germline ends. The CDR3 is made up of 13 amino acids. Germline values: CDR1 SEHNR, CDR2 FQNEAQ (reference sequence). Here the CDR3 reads CASSLTAEAGYTF. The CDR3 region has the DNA TGTGCCAGCAGTCTAACCGCAGAGGCTGGCTACACCTTC.

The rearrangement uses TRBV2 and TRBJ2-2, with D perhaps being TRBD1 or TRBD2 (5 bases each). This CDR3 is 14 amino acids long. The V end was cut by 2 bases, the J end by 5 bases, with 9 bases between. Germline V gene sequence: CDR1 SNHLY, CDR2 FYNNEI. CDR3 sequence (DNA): TGTGCCAGCAGTGAAAGCTGGGGGACCGGGGAGCTGTTTTTT. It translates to CASSESWGTGELFF.

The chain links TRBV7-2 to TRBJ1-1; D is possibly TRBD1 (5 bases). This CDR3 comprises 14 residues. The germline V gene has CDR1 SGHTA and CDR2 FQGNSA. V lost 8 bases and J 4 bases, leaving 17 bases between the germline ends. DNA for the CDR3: TGTGCCAGCGCAACAATGGTAGGGGTCACTGAAGCTTTCTTT. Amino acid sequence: CASATMVGVTEAFF.

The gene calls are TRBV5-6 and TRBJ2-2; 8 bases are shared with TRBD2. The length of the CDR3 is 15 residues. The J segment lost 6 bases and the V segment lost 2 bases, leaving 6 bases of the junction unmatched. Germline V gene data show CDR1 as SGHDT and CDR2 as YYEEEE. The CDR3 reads CASSFGVAGPGELFF. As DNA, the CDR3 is TGTGCCAGCAGCTTTGGAGTAGCGGGACCCGGGGAGCTGTTTTTT.

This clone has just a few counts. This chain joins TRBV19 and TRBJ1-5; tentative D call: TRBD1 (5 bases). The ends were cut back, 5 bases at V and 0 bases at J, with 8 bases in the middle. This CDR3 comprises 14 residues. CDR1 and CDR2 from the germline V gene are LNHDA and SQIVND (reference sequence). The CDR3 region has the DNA TGTGCCAGTAGTCTGACAGCTAGCAATCAGCCCCAGCATTTT. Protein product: CASSLTASNQPQHF. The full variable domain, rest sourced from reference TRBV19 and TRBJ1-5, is DGGITQSPKYLFRKEGQNVTLSCEQNLNHDAMYWYRQDPGQGLRLIYYSQIVNDFQKGDIAEGYSVSREKKESFPLTVTSAQKNPTAFYLCASSLTASNQPQHFGDGTRLSIL.

The CDR3 DNA reads as TGCGCCAGCAGCTTCGAGGGGGACTTCTCTGGAAACACCATATATTTT. Translation gives CASSFEGDFSGNTIYF. The chain carries TRBV5-1 and TRBJ1-3; D may be TRBD1 (6 bases). The germline V and J ends were trimmed by 2 bases and 0 bases, with 12 bases remaining between them. Germline V gives CDR1 SGHRS, CDR2 YFSETQ. The CDR3 is made up of 16 amino acids.

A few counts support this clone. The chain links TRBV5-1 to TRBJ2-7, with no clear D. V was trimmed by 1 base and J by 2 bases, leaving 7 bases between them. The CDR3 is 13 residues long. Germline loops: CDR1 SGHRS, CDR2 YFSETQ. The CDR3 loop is CASSLRTPYEQYF. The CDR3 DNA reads TGCGCCAGCAGCTTGAGGACCCCCTACGAGCAGTACTTC.

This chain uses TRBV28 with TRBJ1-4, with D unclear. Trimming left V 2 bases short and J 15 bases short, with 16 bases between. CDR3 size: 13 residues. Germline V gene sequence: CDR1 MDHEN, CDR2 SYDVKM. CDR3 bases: TGTGCCAGCAGTTTACCCCAGATGAAAATGGTGTTTTTT. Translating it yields CASSLPQMKMVFF.

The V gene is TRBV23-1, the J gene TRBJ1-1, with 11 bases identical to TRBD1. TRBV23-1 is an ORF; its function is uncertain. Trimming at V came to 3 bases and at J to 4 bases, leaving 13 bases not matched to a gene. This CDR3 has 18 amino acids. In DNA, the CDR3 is TGCGCCAGCAGTCAGATCCCGGACAGGGGGCCTAGAAGCACTGAAGCTTTCTTT. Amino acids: CASSQIPDRGPRSTEAFF.

CDR3 residues: CASSLMDQETQYF. CDR3 coding DNA: TGTGCCAGCAGCTTAATGGATCAAGAGACCCAGTACTTC. V is TRBV7-9 and J is TRBJ2-5; D not resolved. Germline V gene data show CDR1 as SEHNR and CDR2 as FQNEAQ (reference sequence). The V gene lost 2 bases and the J gene lost 2 bases, with 6 bases spanning the gap. This CDR3 contains 13 residues.

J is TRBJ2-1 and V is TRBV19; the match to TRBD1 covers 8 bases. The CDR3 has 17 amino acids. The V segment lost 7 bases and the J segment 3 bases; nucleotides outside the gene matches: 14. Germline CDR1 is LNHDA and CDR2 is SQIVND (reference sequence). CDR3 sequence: CASTGRQGPRGYNEQFF. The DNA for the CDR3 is TGTGCCAGTACCGGCCGACAGGGGCCCAGGGGCTACAATGAGCAGTTCTTC.

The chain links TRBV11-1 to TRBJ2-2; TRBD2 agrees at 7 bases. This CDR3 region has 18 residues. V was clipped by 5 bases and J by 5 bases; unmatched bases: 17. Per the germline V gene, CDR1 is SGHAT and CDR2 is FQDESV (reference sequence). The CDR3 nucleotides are TGTGCCAGCAGCCTCAGAAATCTCTTGGCGGGAGCGACCGGGGAGCTGTTTTTT. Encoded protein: CASSLRNLLAGATGELFF.

In DNA, the CDR3 is TGTGCCAGCATCCGGGAGGCGGGGGTGACAGATACGCAGTATTTT. Protein: CASIREAGVTDTQYF. This chain uses TRBV2 with TRBJ2-3, with 7 bases lining up with TRBD2. Germline CDR1 SNHLY, CDR2 FYNNEI. The CDR3 is 15 residues long. Unmatched junction bases numbered 10, after V lost 7 bases and J lost 3 bases.

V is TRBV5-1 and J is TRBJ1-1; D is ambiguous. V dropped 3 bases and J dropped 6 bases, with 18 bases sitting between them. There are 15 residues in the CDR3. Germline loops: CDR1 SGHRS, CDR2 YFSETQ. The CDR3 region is CASSYDAQAFPEAFF. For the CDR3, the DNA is TGCGCCAGCAGCTACGATGCCCAGGCCTTCCCTGAAGCTTTCTTT.

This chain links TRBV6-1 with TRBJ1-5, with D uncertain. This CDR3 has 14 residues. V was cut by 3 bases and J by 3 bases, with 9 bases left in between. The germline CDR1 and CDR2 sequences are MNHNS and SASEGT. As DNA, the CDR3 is TGTGCCAGCAGTGAGGGTCAGAACAATCAGCCCCAGCATTTT. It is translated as CASSEGQNNQPQHF.

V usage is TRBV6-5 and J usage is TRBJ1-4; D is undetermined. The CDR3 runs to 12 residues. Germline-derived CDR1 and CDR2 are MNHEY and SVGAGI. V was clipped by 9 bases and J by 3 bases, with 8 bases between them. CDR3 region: CASASANEKLFF. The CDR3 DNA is TGTGCCAGTGCATCGGCTAATGAAAAACTGTTTTTT.

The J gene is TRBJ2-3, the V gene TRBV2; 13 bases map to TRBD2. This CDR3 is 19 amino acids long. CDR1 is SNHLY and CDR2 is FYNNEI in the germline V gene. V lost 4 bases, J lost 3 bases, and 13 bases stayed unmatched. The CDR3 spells CASSGYGTSGVGGTDTQYF. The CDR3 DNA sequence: TGTGCCAGCAGTGGCTACGGGACTAGCGGGGTGGGAGGAACAGATACGCAGTATTTT.

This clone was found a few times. The CDR3 here is CASSLGVLSYEQYF. As DNA, the CDR3 is TGTGCCAGCAGCTTGGGAGTTCTCTCCTACGAGCAGTACTTC. The rearrangement uses TRBV11-2 and TRBJ2-7, with D perhaps matching TRBD2 (5 bases). The CDR3 consists of 14 residues. Germline-derived CDR1 and CDR2 are SGHAT and FQNNGV. V lost 3 bases and J 0 bases, leaving 9 bases between the germline ends. Looking up the rest from reference TRBV11-2 and TRBJ2-7 gives the full variable domain: EAGVAQSPRYKIIEKRQSVAFWCNPISGHATLYWYQQILGQGPKLLIQFQNNGVVDDSQLPKDRFSAERLKGVDSTLKIQPAKLEDSAVYLCASSLGVLSYEQYFGPGTRLTVT.

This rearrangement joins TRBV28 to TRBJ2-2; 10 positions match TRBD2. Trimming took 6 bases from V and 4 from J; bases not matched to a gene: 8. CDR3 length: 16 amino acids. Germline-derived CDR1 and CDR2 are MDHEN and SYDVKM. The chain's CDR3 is CASRVGLAEATGELFF. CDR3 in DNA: TGTGCCAGCAGGGTCGGACTAGCGGAAGCCACCGGGGAGCTGTTTTTT.